This TCR beta chain is from a study of cytomegalovirus exposure and HLA in healthy donors (dated by TCRdb to about 2017). In the study overall: In an earlier analysis of approximately 500 of the donors, approximately 260 Gb of sequence data and 100 million or so unique TCR beta sequences from 150 million to 200 million T cells were reported. All discovery cohort repertoires had been generated using a single sequencing platform. HLA typing covered class I and class II loci at four-digit resolution. Typing coverage varied by locus: roughly 620-640 donors for A, B, C, DRB1 and DQB1; approximately 500 for DQA1; nearly 610 for DPA1; roughly 450 for DPB1. Among the roughly 390 genotyped donors, roughly 80% belonged to the genetic ancestry cluster associated with self-reported Caucasian donors. To predict cytomegalovirus infection status, the study combined high-throughput TCR immunosequencing, statistical association of individual TCRs with disease status, and machine learning. The study used immunosequencing to profile the T cell repertoires of approximately 690 subjects and linked those repertoires to cytomegalovirus serostatus. The study aimed to test whether signatures of past pathogen exposure could be identified by cataloging public T cell receptors. Donor age, sex, ethnicity and CMV serostatus were compiled together with the repertoire data. Along with the approximately 700-subject first cohort, a separate validation cohort of approximately 110 different subjects was used. Rather than using new phenotypic data, the later analysis identified candidate immune exposures from TCR beta sequences and from how often those sequences occurred across donors. Genome-wide SNP genotypes for about 65% of the 666 donors were used in a later genetic analysis, which treated that subset as a discovery cohort. Among roughly 400 genotyped donors of the cohort, an average of about 240,000 unique TCR beta nucleotide sequences was sequenced per donor, of which approximately 18% were non-productive. An early release covering some 640 HLA-typed donors comprised approximately 300 gigabases of sequencing data and around 80 million unique TCR sequences. In an earlier analysis of roughly 600 of the donors, high-throughput TCR beta sequencing was used to judge whether each TCR beta V gene segment behaved as functional or pseudogenic. To study patterns of TCR occurrence, a later analysis re-analyzed previously published TCR beta repertoires from 600 to 750 donors and added high-resolution HLA genotyping. About five DR-DQ haplotypes were treated as single units for association and clustering because of strong linkage in the cohort. General study outcomes and caveats: Because HLA typing was unavailable for some donors at each locus, only the typed subset was used in association tests. In a later genetic analysis, a missense DCLRE1C variant was associated with V-gene and J-gene trimming of TCR beta chains, and the association was replicated in an independent cohort. Specific HLA alleles were associated with around 18,000 TCR beta sequences at a false discovery rate of 0.05 in a later analysis. Broadly in line with IMGT annotations, most TCR beta V segments showed up in productive rearrangements about 90% or about 30% of the time in an earlier analysis of around 600 of the donors. Because counts were too low, more than 15 rarely observed V segments, including chromosome 9 orphons, were left out of the earlier analysis of several hundred of the donors. Most CMV-associated TCR beta chains appeared to be HLA-restricted in a later analysis, and the HLA associations seemed to be driven largely by CMV exposure. A further reported finding was that TCR beta sequences accurately predicted the HLA-A and HLA-B alleles for most subjects in the first cohort. CMV serostatus was the only immune exposure information available for the cohort. In a later analysis, TCR association rates were found to vary across HLA loci, with the most associated TCRs seen for DRB1 alleles and the fewest for HLA-C alleles. Sequencing depth was assumed to be roughly uniform across donors in the presence/absence analyses, though that assumption may not hold. Some IMGT-functional V segments, including TRBV6-2 and TRBV6-3, could not be told apart with the 87-base-pair reads, so those segments were excluded. Strong co-occurrence of HLA alleles, especially DR and DQ, made assigning TCR associations to individual alleles difficult. Linkage disequilibrium might explain the correlated functional status among segregating V segments, but an unknown experimental factor could not be ruled out. Compared with the approximately 700-donor mean, donors in an Asian-associated ancestry cluster had fewer N-insertions in productive TCRs, according to a later genetic analysis. A group of highly shared sequence variants was considered likely to be a technical artifact of the sequencing pipeline. A later analysis found that HLA-associated TCR beta chains were more clonally expanded and had lower generation probabilities than equally common non-associated chains. Cytomegalovirus status was reported to be diagnosed by the classifier with high specificity and sensitivity in both the original and validation cohorts. According to the authors, the approach could potentially be generalized to other disease states and immunological phenotypes. The cohort was sequenced for TCR beta chains only, and without alpha or paired-chain data the features that could be detected were limited. The study listed 164 TCR beta chains as associated with cytomegalovirus. According to a later analysis, parvovirus B19, influenza, CMV and Epstein-Barr virus appeared linked to several top co-occurrence clusters. Across donors, most TCR sequences were observed very rarely, whereas some public TCRs were present in many individuals. In vitro tests confirmed that three of the cytomegalovirus-associated TCR beta chains recognize cytomegalovirus antigens.

In total, 630 or so healthy bone marrow donors made up the cohort. At the time of sampling, every cohort member was nominally healthy, though immune exposures that went unrecorded were likely present. The donor was CMV seronegative and was included in the group of 352 seronegative cohort members. Every donor gave a peripheral blood sample, and the peripheral blood mononuclear cells from that sample were used for TCR beta sequencing. The Qiagen DNeasy Blood Extraction Kit was used to extract genomic DNA from the blood cell samples. This clone appeared a few times. Its antigen is not yet known. No much larger clonotype is one base removed from it; base qualities were not supplied. From cysteine to phenylalanine, the CDR3 is 17 amino acids long. Only the CDR3 DNA stays, 51 bases, in frame from base 1. Relative to germline, V is 3 bases shorter and J is 2 bases shorter, with 20 bases between their ends. CDR1 KGHSH and CDR2 LQKENI were looked up in the germline V gene.

The library was made by the immunoSEQ multiplex PCR assay. A mixture of 60 forward primers for TCR Vbeta segments and 13 reverse primers for TCR Jbeta segments was used in the multiplex PCR. A multiplex PCR assay on genomic DNA amplified the CDR3 region of rearranged TCR beta genes. The amplified TCR beta libraries were sequenced on the Illumina HiSeq System as 87-base-pair reads. In the original analysis: Across the 700 or so repertoires, a later analysis counted tens of millions of unique TCR beta chains, roughly 11 million of which were shared by at least two donors. Raw reads were error-corrected and collapsed into unique sequences with a nearest-neighbor algorithm that merged closely related sequences to remove PCR and sequencing errors. CDR3 sequences were aligned to IMGT reference sequences to assign V, D and J gene segments. Each retained sequence needed at least a six-nucleotide match to both a V gene segment and a J gene segment. Rearrangements were classified as productive when the CDR3 lacked stop codons and remained in frame with V and J, and all other rearrangements were classified as non-productive. Following IMGT convention, CDR3 was defined as the stretch from the second conserved V-encoded cysteine up to the conserved J-encoded phenylalanine. The earlier analysis of some 550 of the donors excluded any sequence lacking an unambiguous match to a single V gene segment. In an earlier analysis of several hundred of the donors, a V segment was called functional when productive rearrangements were above 56.7%, and segregating when the standard deviation between donors exceeded 5%. To diagnose cytomegalovirus status from the catalog of TCR beta chain sequences, a statistical classification framework was built. In a later analysis, V and J genes were assigned by comparing TCR nucleotide sequences against IMGT/GENE-DB human TR gene sequences. Using the TCRdist pipeline, a later analysis assigned CDR3 sequences along with most-parsimonious VDJ recombination scenarios. In a later analysis, every TCR beta chain was defined by the combination of its CDR3 amino acid sequence and its V-gene family, and reads without a unique V-gene family were dropped. In a later analysis, 450 to 600 highly shared, low-generation-probability nucleotide sequences were removed to address suspected cross-contamination and a sequencing artifact. A later analysis calculated a clonal expansion index for each public chain from normalized within-repertoire ranks of inferred template counts. Generation probabilities in a later analysis came from a VDJ recombination model fitted to out-of-frame rearrangements, and those results were checked against IGoR. In a later analysis, TCR-TCR, TCR-HLA and TCR-CMV co-occurrence was scored with hypergeometric tests, and a repertoire-size bias correction was applied to TCR pairs. A later analysis estimated false discovery rates by permuting HLA or CMV assignments 20 times. In a later analysis, co-occurring TCRs were grouped using DBSCAN, with TCRdist sequence similarity added in when clustering inside HLA-allele-positive subsets. Repertoires with fewer than 30,000 or more than 120,000 public chains were left out of co-occurrence clustering, as were about five repertoires with anomalous nucleotide sharing. This is the immuneACCESS table as TCRdb keeps it, with only in-frame sequences that have V and J called. A part of the clones is gone; compared with another copy, unresolved V genes explain less than half, and the rest is unexplained. V and J calls and clone size come straight from that table; D and trimming were deduced from the DNA. The sample has 150,000 to 200,000 clones on record, roughly four fifths of them singletons. Approximately 3.1% of the sample lies in the top ten.

The receptor's source is a woman in her 40s in good health and CMV-seronegative. The sequencing sample was made of PBMCs. The rearrangement joined TRBV18 to TRBJ2-7; no D gene can be assigned with confidence. The CDR3 reads as follows: CASSPSAIRTLTYEQYF. DNA sequence: TGTGCCAGCTCACCGAGCGCTATACGCACTCTTACCTACGAGCAGTACTTC.